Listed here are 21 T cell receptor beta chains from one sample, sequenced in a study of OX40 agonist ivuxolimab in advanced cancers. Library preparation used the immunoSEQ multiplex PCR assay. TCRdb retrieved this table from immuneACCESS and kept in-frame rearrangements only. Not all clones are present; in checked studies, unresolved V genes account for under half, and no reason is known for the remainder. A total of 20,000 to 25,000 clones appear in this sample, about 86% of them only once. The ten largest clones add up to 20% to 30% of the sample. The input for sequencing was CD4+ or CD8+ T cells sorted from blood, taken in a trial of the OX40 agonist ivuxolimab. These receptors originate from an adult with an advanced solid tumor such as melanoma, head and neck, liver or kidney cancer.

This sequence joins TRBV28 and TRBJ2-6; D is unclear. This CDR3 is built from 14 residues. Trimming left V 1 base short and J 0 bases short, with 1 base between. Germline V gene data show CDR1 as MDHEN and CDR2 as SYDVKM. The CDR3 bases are TGTGCCAGCAGTTTATTCTCTGGGGCCAACGTCCTGACTTTC. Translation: CASSLFSGANVLTF. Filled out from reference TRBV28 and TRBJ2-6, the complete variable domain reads DVKVTQSSRYLVKRTGEKVFLECVQDMDHENMFWYRQDPGLGLRLIYFSYDVKMKEKGDIPEGYSVSREKKERFSLILESASTNQTSMYLCASSLFSGANVLTFGAGSRLTVL.

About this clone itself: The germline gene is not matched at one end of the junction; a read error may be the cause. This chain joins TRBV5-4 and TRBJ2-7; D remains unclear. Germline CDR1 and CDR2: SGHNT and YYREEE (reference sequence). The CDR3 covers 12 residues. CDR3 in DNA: TGTGCCAGCAGCTTGGTTGGTCAGGACCCCATATTC. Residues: CASSLVGQDPIF.

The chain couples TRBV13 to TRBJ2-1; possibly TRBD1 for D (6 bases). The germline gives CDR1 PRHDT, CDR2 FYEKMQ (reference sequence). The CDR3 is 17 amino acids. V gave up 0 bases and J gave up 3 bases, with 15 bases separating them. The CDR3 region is CASSLGGLGGNYNEQFF. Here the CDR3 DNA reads TGTGCCAGCAGCTTAGGTGGGCTAGGGGGAAACTACAATGAGCAGTTCTTC. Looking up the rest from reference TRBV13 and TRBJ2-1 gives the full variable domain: AAGVIQSPRHLIKEKRETATLKCYPIPRHDTVYWYQQGPGQDPQFLISFYEKMQSDKGSIPDRFSAQQFSDYHSELNMSSLELGDSALYFCASSLGGLGGNYNEQFFGPGTRLTVL.

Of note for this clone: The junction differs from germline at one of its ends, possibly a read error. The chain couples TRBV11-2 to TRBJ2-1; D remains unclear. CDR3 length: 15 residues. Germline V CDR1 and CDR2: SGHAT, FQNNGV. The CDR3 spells CASSQASGSYNEQFF. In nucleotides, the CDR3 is TGCGCCAGCAGCCAAGCGTCGGGCTCCTACAATGAGCAGTTCTTC.

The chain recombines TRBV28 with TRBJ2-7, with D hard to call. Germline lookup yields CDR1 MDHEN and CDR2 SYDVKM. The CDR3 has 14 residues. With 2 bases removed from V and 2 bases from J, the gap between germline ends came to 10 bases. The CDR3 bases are TGTGCCAGCAGTTTAGTCGCGTACACCTACGAGCAGTACTTC. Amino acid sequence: CASSLVAYTYEQYF.

This chain's CDR3 is CASSESGTGVYNEQFF. In DNA form, the CDR3 reads TGTGCCAGCAGCGAATCCGGGACAGGGGTCTACAATGAGCAGTTCTTC. The chain carries TRBV9 and TRBJ2-1; 10 bases align to TRBD1. Trimming cost V 3 bases and J 3 bases; bases outside gene matches: 6. The CDR3 contains 16 residues. Germline lookup yields CDR1 SGDLS and CDR2 YYNGEE.

CDR3 nucleotides: TGTGCCAGCAGCTCGTCAGGGACAGCACGAAACATTCAGTACTTC. This codes for CASSSSGTARNIQYF. The chain employs TRBV9 and TRBJ2-4, with 7 positions matching TRBD1. Germline CDR1 and CDR2: SGDLS and YYNGEE. After removal of 4 bases from V and 6 bases from J, the junction contained 10 bases not matched to a gene. This CDR3 contains 15 residues.

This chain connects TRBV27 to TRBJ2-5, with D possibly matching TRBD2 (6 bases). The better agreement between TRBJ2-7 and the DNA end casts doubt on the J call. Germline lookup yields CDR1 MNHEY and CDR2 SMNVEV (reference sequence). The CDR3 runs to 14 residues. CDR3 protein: CASSLGDGGYEQYF. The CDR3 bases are TGTGCCAGCAGTTTAGGGGACGGGGGCTACGAGCAGTACTTC.

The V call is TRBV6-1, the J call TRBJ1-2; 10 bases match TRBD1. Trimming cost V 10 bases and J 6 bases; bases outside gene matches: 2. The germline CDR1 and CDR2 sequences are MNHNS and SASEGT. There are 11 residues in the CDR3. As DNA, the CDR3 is TGTGCCACCGGGACAGGGGATGGCTACACCTTC. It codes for CATGTGDGYTF.

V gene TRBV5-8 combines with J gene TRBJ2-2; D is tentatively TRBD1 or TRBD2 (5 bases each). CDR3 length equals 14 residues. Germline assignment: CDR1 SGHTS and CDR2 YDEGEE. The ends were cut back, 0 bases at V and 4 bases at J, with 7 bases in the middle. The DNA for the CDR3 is TGTGCCAGCAGCTTGGACGGGGCCACCGGGGAGCTGTTTTTT. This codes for CASSLDGATGELFF.

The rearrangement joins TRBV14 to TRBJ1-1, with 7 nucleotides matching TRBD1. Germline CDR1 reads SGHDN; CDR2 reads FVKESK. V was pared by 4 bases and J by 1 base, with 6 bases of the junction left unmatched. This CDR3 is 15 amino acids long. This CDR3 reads CASSPRGQQNTEAFF. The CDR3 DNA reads TGTGCCAGCAGCCCTAGGGGACAGCAGAACACTGAAGCTTTCTTT.

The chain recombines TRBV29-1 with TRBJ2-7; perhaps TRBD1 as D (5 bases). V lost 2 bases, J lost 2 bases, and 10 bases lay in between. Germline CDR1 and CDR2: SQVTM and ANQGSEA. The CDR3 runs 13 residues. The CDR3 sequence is CSVEQGETYEQYF. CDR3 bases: TGCAGCGTTGAACAGGGTGAAACCTACGAGCAGTACTTC.

The CDR3 DNA reads as TGTGCCAGCAGCCCCGACTACGAGCAGTACTTC. This gives the protein CASSPDYEQYF. V gene TRBV7-2 combines with J gene TRBJ2-7; D is unresolved. Germline-derived CDR1 and CDR2 are SGHTA and FQGNSA. The CDR3 totals 11 residues. Trimming took 5 bases from V and 3 from J, leaving 5 bases between them.

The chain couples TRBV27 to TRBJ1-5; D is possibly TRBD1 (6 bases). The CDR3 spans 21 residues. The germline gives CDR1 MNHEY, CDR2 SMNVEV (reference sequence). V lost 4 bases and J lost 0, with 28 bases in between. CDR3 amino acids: CASSYIGGGQRKMDSNQPQHF. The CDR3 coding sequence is TGTGCCAGCAGTTACATAGGGGGAGGACAGCGGAAGATGGATAGCAATCAGCCCCAGCATTTT.

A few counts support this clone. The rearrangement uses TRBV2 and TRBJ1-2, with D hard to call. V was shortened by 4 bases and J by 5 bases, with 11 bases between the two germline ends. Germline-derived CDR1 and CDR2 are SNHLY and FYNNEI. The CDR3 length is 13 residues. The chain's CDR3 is CASSGTVRYGYTF. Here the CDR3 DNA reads TGTGCCAGCAGTGGGACCGTACGGTATGGCTACACCTTC.

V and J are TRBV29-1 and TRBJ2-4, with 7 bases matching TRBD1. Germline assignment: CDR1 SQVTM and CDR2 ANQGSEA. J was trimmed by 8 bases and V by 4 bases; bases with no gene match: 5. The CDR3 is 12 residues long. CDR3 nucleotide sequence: TGCAGCGTTGGGACAGGAGCTGACATTCAGTACTTC. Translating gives CSVGTGADIQYF.

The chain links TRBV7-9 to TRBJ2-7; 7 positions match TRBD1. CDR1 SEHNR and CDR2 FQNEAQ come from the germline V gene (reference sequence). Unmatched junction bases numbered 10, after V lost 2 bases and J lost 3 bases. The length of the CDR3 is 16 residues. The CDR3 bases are TGTGCCAGCAGCTTATCATTGGGGACAGTAAACTACGAGCAGTACTTC. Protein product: CASSLSLGTVNYEQYF. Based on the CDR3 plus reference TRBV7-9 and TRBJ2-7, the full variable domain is DTGVSQNPRHKITKRGQNVTFRCDPISEHNRLYWYRQTLGQGPEFLTYFQNEAQLEKSRLLSDRFSAERPKGSFSTLEIQRTEQGDSAMYLCASSLSLGTVNYEQYFGPGTRLTVT.

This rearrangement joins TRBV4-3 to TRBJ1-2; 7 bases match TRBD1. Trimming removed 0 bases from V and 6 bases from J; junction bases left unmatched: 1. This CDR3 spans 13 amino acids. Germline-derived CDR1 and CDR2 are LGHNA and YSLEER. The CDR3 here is CASSQDTGDGYTF. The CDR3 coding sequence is TGCGCCAGCAGCCAAGATACAGGGGATGGCTACACCTTC.

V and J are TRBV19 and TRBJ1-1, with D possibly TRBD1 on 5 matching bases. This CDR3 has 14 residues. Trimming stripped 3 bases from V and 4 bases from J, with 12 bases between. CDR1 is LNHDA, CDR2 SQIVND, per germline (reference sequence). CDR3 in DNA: TGTGCCAGTAGTATTTCCCAGGGCGGCACTGAAGCTTTCTTT. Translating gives CASSISQGGTEAFF.

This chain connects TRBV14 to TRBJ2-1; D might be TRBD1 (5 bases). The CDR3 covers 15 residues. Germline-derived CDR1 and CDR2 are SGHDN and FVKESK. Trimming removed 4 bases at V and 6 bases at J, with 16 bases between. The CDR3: CASSLQDTPGNEQFF. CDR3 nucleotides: TGTGCCAGCAGCCTCCAGGACACTCCCGGCAATGAGCAGTTCTTC.

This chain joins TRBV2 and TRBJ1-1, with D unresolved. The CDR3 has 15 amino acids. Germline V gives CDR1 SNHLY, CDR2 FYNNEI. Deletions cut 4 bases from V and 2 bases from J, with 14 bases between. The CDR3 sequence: CASSGISGINTEAFF. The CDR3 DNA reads TGTGCCAGCAGTGGGATCAGTGGTATAAACACTGAAGCTTTCTTT.